The TCR beta chain described here comes from a study of T cell repertoires in cytomegalovirus infection. CDR3 length: 17 amino acids. The germline V and J ends were trimmed by 5 bases and 0 bases, with 16 bases remaining between them. The V gene's germline CDR1 is SGHTA and CDR2 FQGTGA. Via MiXCR, TCRdb re-called the reads, giving one row per CDR3 protein. Counted here are about 830,000 distinct CDR3 sequences, roughly 33% occurring once; the ten biggest clones make up approximately 13%. Of note for this clonotype: Antigen: not known.

The sequencing here drew on cultured CD8+ T cells from PBMCs, taken from culture after CMV antigen stimulation. The chain has TRBV7-3 and TRBJ2-2; D is possibly TRBD2 (6 bases). This TCR derives from a human donor in good health (CMV status not recorded). Some clones in this sample may be carry-over from other donors' samples. CDR3 residues: CASSPEAGGANTGELFF. The CDR3 nucleotides are TGTGCCAGCAGCCCTGAGGCGGGCGGGGCGAACACCGGGGAGCTGTTTTTT.